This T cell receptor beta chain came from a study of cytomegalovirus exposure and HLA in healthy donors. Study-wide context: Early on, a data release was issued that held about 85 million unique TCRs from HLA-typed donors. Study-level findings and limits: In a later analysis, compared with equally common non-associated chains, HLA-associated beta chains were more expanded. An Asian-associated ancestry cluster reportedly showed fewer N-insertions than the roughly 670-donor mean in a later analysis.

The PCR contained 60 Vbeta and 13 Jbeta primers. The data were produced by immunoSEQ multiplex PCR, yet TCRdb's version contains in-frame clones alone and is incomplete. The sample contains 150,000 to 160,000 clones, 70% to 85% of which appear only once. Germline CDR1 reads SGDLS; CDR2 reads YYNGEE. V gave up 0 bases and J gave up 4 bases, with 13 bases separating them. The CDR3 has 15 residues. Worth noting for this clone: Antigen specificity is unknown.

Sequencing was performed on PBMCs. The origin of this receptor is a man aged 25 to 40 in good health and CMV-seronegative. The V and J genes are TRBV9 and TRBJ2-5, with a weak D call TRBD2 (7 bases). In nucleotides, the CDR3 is TGTGCCAGCAGCGTAGCGGAAGGGGGGGGAGAGACCCAGTACTTC. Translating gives CASSVAEGGGETQYF.